The 2 T cell receptor beta chains listed next were all sequenced from one sample in a study of cytomegalovirus exposure and HLA in healthy donors. Use of 60 Vbeta and 13 Jbeta primers characterized the PCR. Libraries were prepared by immunoSEQ multiplex PCR; TCRdb keeps only in-frame clonotypes and omits some of them. The top ten hold over 0.5% of the sample, which has tens of thousands of clones, around three quarters seen once. What was sequenced was PBMCs. These receptors all stem from a young man in good health and CMV-seronegative.

V gene TRBV19 combines with J gene TRBJ2-1; 8 nucleotides agree with TRBD2. The V gene end was trimmed by 7 bases and the J gene end by 3 bases; junction bases not matched to a gene: 5. CDR3 size: 14 residues. The germline CDR1 and CDR2 sequences are LNHDA and SQIVND (reference sequence). CDR3 sequence (DNA): TGTGCCAGTATGCCCAGCGGGAGCTACAATGAGCAGTTCTTC. It yields the protein CASMPSGSYNEQFF.

J is TRBJ2-3 and V is TRBV6-5, with TRBD2 matching 13 bases. Trimming cost V 2 bases and J 7 bases; bases outside gene matches: 6. The CDR3 contains 16 residues. Germline lookup yields CDR1 MNHEY and CDR2 SVGAGI. The CDR3 DNA follows: TGTGCCAGCAGTTACGTACTAGCGGGGGGGCCGTATACGCAGTATTTT. Translating it yields CASSYVLAGGPYTQYF.